The source of this TCR beta chain is a study of blood T cell repertoires in COVID-19. There are 13 residues in the CDR3. Germline V CDR1 and CDR2: MNHEY, SMNVEV (reference sequence). V dropped 0 bases and J dropped 8 bases, with 10 bases sitting between them. Generated by immunoSEQ multiplex PCR, the TCRdb table keeps only in-frame clones and is missing some. The table lists fewer than 500,000 clones, 86% of them singletons, with roughly 1.4% in the top ten. The sequence derives from a woman aged 30 to 39 with active or convalescent COVID-19. The specimen was peripheral blood. The V gene is TRBV27, the J gene TRBJ1-1; a possible D gene is TRBD1 (5 bases). CDR3: CASSLSGGREAFF. The DNA for the CDR3 is TGTGCCAGCAGTTTATCGGGGGGGAGAGAAGCTTTCTTT.